The clone carrying this TCR beta chain came up once. Indicated time point: pre-treatment sample, taken before nivolumab and TIL therapy. The record originates from a study of TIL therapy for anti-PD-1-resistant metastatic lung cancer. V shed 2 bases, J shed 8 bases, and the junction held 8 bases outside the gene matches. The CDR3 runs 16 residues. From germline, CDR1 is MNHNS and CDR2 SASEGT. The libraries were made with immunoSEQ v3. Method: immunoSEQ multiplex PCR; TCRdb's copy keeps in-frame clones and lacks some. Found here are approximately 45,000 clones, 70% to 80% of them singletons; the top ten hold more than 12%.

V gene TRBV6-1 combines with J gene TRBJ2-3; 12 positions match TRBD1. The sequences come from blood, collected at baseline. This TCR was sampled from a man aged 65 to 79 with non-small cell lung cancer. For the CDR3, the DNA is TGTGCCAGCAGTGAAAGGGGGACAGGGGGCGTTGGTACGCAGTATTTT. Amino acid sequence: CASSERGTGGVGTQYF.